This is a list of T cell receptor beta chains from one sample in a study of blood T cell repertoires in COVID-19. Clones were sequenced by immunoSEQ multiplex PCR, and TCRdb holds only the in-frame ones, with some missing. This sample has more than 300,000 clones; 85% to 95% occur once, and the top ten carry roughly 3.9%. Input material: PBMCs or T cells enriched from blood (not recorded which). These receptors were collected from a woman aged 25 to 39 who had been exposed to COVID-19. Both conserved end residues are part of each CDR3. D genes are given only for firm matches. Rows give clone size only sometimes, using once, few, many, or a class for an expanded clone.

CDR3: CASSQVLQGRNQPQHF
DNA: TGCGCCAGCAGCCAGGTTTTACAGGGTCGCAATCAGCCCCAGCATTTT
size: -
V: TRBV4-1
J: TRBJ1-5
D: -

CDR3: CASSERGTGELFF
DNA: TGTGCCTCCTCGGAACGAGGGACCGGGGAGCTGTTTTTT
size: -
V: TRBV19
J: TRBJ2-2
D: -

CDR3: CASLRGTAQETQYF
DNA: TGTGCCAGCTTAAGGGGAACAGCCCAAGAGACCCAGTACTTC
size: -
V: TRBV7-8
J: TRBJ2-5
D: -

CDR3: CASSFAGNTEAFF
DNA: TGTGCCAGCAGCTTCGCGGGAAACACTGAAGCTTTCTTT
size: -
V: TRBV11-2
J: TRBJ1-1
D: -

CDR3: CASSRRLAGDYEQYF
DNA: TGTGCCAGCAGCCGCCGACTAGCGGGAGACTACGAGCAGTACTTC
size: -
V: TRBV4-2
J: TRBJ2-7
D: TRBD2

CDR3: CASSLGLKGGGHTEAFF
DNA: TGTGCCAGCTCACTGGGCCTTAAAGGAGGGGGCCACACTGAAGCTTTCTTT
size: -
V: TRBV18
J: TRBJ1-1
D: TRBD1

CDR3: CASSILPGQGAGRNQPQHF
DNA: TGTGCCAGTAGTATCCTACCGGGACAGGGGGCTGGTAGGAATCAGCCCCAGCATTTT
size: -
V: TRBV19
J: TRBJ1-5
D: TRBD1

CDR3: CASSLDRRAETQYF
DNA: TGTGCCAGCAGCTTAGACAGGCGCGCCGAGACCCAGTACTTC
size: -
V: TRBV11-3
J: TRBJ2-5
D: -

CDR3: CASTRKEGPHGFYNSPLHF
DNA: TGTGCCAGCACTCGGAAGGAGGGGCCCCACGGTTTCTATAATTCACCCCTCCACTTT
size: -
V: TRBV5-4
J: TRBJ1-6
D: -

CDR3: CASSPQVRAGEKLFF
DNA: TGCGCCAGCAGCCCACAAGTGAGGGCCGGGGAAAAACTGTTTTTT
size: -
V: TRBV4-1
J: TRBJ1-4
D: -

CDR3: CASSLGRGTQPQHF
DNA: TGTGCCAGCAGTTTAGGCAGGGGAACTCAGCCCCAGCATTTT
size: -
V: TRBV27
J: TRBJ1-5
D: -

CDR3: CASSPRTSGQETQYF
DNA: TGTGCCAGCAGCCCAAGGACTAGCGGGCAAGAGACCCAGTACTTC
size: -
V: TRBV7-2
J: TRBJ2-5
D: TRBD2

CDR3: CASSFRDYQETQYF
DNA: TGTGCCAGCAGCTTCCGGGATTACCAGGAGACCCAGTACTTC
size: -
V: TRBV6-5
J: TRBJ2-5
D: -

CDR3: CAIRPGQGARSTGELFF
DNA: TGTGCCATCAGGCCGGGACAGGGGGCGCGGAGCACCGGGGAGCTGTTTTTT
size: -
V: TRBV10-3
J: TRBJ2-2
D: TRBD1

CDR3: CASSLGGLVLRDTQYF
DNA: TGTGCCAGCAGCTTGGGGGGACTAGTTCTCAGAGATACGCAGTATTTT
size: -
V: TRBV5-4
J: TRBJ2-3
D: TRBD2

CDR3: CASSQDLYYEQYF
DNA: TGCGCCAGCAGCCAAGATTTATACTACGAGCAGTACTTC
size: -
V: TRBV4-1
J: TRBJ2-7
D: -

CDR3: CASGSEVSQPQHF
DNA: TGTGCCAGCGGGAGTGAGGTCAGTCAGCCCCAGCATTTT
size: -
V: TRBV2
J: TRBJ1-5
D: -

CDR3: CASSHWTDADTQYF
DNA: TGTGCCAGCTCCCATTGGACAGACGCAGATACGCAGTATTTT
size: few
V: TRBV5-4
J: TRBJ2-3
D: -

CDR3: CASSESNQPQHF
DNA: TGTGCCAGCAGTGAATCTAATCAGCCCCAGCATTTT
size: -
V: TRBV6-1
J: TRBJ1-5
D: -

CDR3: CASSQPGQKDEQFF
DNA: TGTGCCAGCAGCCAACCGGGACAGAAGGATGAGCAGTTCTTC
size: -
V: TRBV3-1/TRBV3-2
J: TRBJ2-1
D: TRBD1

CDR3: CASSRTSGAGDTQYF
DNA: TGTGCCAGCAGTCGGACTAGCGGGGCCGGGGATACGCAGTATTTT
size: -
V: TRBV6-4
J: TRBJ2-3
D: TRBD2

CDR3: CASSLGQGGETQYF
DNA: TGCGCCAGCAGCTTGGGACAGGGAGGAGAGACCCAGTACTTC
size: -
V: TRBV5-1
J: TRBJ2-5
D: -